These 8 T cell receptor beta chains originate from one sample sequenced in a study of T cells in Graves' hyperthyroidism and ophthalmopathy. Amplified regions were TCR beta CDR3 sequences from RNA transcripts. Using the HTBI primer set, a first-round RT-PCR was run on the TCR CDR3. TCRdb analysed the multiplex PCR reads with MiXCR anew, one entry per CDR3 protein. The sample has hundreds of thousands of distinct CDR3 sequences, just under 20% seen once. Material for sequencing was blood. The receptor set was obtained from a man aged 35 to 55 with Graves' ophthalmopathy.

Only a few counts were recorded for this clonotype. The rearrangement uses TRBV18 and TRBJ2-2; D unclear. The CDR3 has 13 amino acids. With 2 bases removed from V and 6 bases from J, the gap between germline ends came to 7 bases. Germline V gives CDR1 KGHSH, CDR2 LQKENI. CDR3 nucleotides: TGTGCCAGCTCACCAGTTCGGGCCGGGGAGCTGTTTTTT. Translated, it gives CASSPVRAGELFF.

This clonotype was counted between two and nine times. This chain joins TRBV10-2 and TRBJ1-3; TRBD1 aligns across 8 bases. Losses at the gene ends were 10 bases for V and 4 bases for J; bases not matched to a gene: 3. Germline lookup yields CDR1 WSHSY and CDR2 SAAADI. This CDR3 region has 12 residues. The CDR3 DNA sequence: TGCGCCACCGGACAGGGAGGAAACACCATATATTTT. This encodes CATGQGGNTIYF.

V gene TRBV4-3 combines with J gene TRBJ1-1; 9 bases are a match to TRBD1. In germline, CDR1 is LGHNA, CDR2 YSLEER. With V trimmed by 4 bases and J by 12 bases, 12 bases remained unmatched. This CDR3 is built from 14 residues. CDR3 DNA sequence: TGCGCCAGCAGCCGAACAGGGGGCGCATCGGGGACTTTCTTT. Encoded protein: CASSRTGGASGTFF.

This clonotype is a singleton in its sample. The chain has TRBV29-1 and TRBJ2-1, with D unclear. Germline V lookup: CDR1 SQVTM, CDR2 ANQGSEA. Trimming cost V 4 bases and J 6 bases, with 4 bases left between them. This CDR3 is 10 amino acids long. DNA of the CDR3: TGCAGCGTTGTAGGCAATGAGCAGTTCTTC. Protein sequence: CSVVGNEQFF.

This clonotype turned up a few times. The CDR3: CASSFASGVELFF. The DNA for the CDR3 is TGTGCCAGCAGCTTCGCTAGCGGGGTGGAGCTGTTTTTT. This chain joins TRBV13 and TRBJ2-2; TRBD2 agrees at 9 bases. This CDR3 is 13 amino acids long. Germline lookup yields CDR1 PRHDT and CDR2 FYEKMQ (reference sequence). V gave up 3 bases and J gave up 10 bases; unmatched junction bases: 3.

The chain recombines TRBV7-9 with TRBJ2-2; 10 bases fit TRBD2. V dropped 5 bases and J dropped 8; count of bases not matched to a gene: 11. This CDR3 spans 16 amino acids. CDR1 and CDR2 from the germline V gene are SEHNR and FQNEAQ (reference sequence). CDR3 sequence (DNA): TGTGCCAGCAGCCCGCCCGCGTTAGCGGGAGGAGGGGAGCTGTTTTTT. Protein product: CASSPPALAGGGELFF.

The rearrangement joins TRBV6-8 to TRBJ2-7, with 9 bases aligning to TRBD2. With 7 bases clipped from V and 3 bases from J, the junction kept 7 bases outside the gene matches. This CDR3 spans 14 amino acids. Germline values: CDR1 MNHGY, CDR2 SAAAGT. CDR3 DNA: TGTGCCAGCAATCCGGGACTAGCCATCTACGAGCAGTACTTC. It codes for CASNPGLAIYEQYF.

The rearrangement uses TRBV6-1 and TRBJ2-4, with a weak D call TRBD1 (5 bases). Germline values: CDR1 MNHNS, CDR2 SASEGT. This CDR3 has 13 residues. V lost 4 bases, J lost 1 base, and 5 bases lay in between. CDR3 in DNA: TGTGCCAGCAGTGGACAGGCCAAAAACATTCAGTACTTC. It yields the protein CASSGQAKNIQYF.